This T cell receptor (beta chain) derives from a study of regulatory T cells in long-lasting Graves disease. Overall study: With positive TSH receptor antibodies and over 5 years of antithyroid drugs, Graves' disease was considered persistent.

Study-level results: Repertoires from persistent disease leaned toward TRBV28, TRBJ1-2 and TRBJ2-5. Persistent-disease Graves' patients showed less TCR diversity than new cases.

Building of the TCR beta libraries involved iRepertoire HTBI primers and Arm-PCR of CDR3 regions. MiXCR, applied by TCRdb to the multiplex PCR reads, yields one record per CDR3 protein. The data contain some 300,000 distinct CDR3 sequences, approximately 20% of them singletons. Described time point: persistent/refractory GD, antithyroid drugs over 5 years with positive TRAb. After RNA was extracted from PBMCs, the TCR library was made from it. Doctors identified Graves' disease using the American Thyroid Association guidelines. The CDR3 sequence is 16 residues long. The V gene's germline CDR1 is SGHAT and CDR2 FQNNGV. V was shortened by 2 bases and J by 0 bases, with 14 bases between the two germline ends. This clonotype has at least ten counts. Its antigen remains unidentified.

The chain couples TRBV11-2 to TRBJ2-7, with D unresolved. The material sequenced was peripheral blood mononuclear cells (PBMCs), taken when the disease was refractory, from a patient treated with antithyroid drugs. This sequence originates from a female donor with Graves disease. The CDR3 bases are TGTGCCAGCAGCTTAAGTGAGTCCCGTAGCTCCTACGAGCAGTACTTC. Protein sequence: CASSLSESRSSYEQYF.